The 13 T cell receptor beta chains in this list originate from one sample, sequenced in a study of blood T cells in healthy people across ages. Using a J-beta primer mix together with a sample-barcoded 5' primer, a second PCR was run for about 6 to 12 cycles. A single record per CDR3 protein comes from TCRdb applying MiXCR to the 5' RACE reads. The sample holds roughly 800,000 distinct CDR3 sequences, about 62% seen once. Sequencing was performed on blood. The source of these receptors is a young man in good health.

This chain uses TRBV6-2 or TRBV6-3 with TRBJ1-5; 7 bases match TRBD1. There are 14 residues in the CDR3. V dropped 6 bases and J dropped 6; count of bases not matched to a gene: 8. Germline V gene sequence: CDR1 MNHEY, CDR2 SVGEGT. The CDR3 sequence is CASRFTGDRQPQHF. CDR3 sequence (DNA): TGTGCCAGCAGATTTACAGGGGATCGTCAGCCCCAGCATTTT.

A few counts support this clonotype. This chain uses TRBV7-9 with TRBJ2-5; D perhaps matches TRBD2 (5 bases). V lost 6 bases to trimming and J lost 2 bases, with 10 bases between them. Germline lookup yields CDR1 SEHNR and CDR2 FQNEAQ (reference sequence). The CDR3 is 13 amino acids. CDR3 DNA: TGTGCCAGCAGAGGAGCGGTTCAAGAGACCCAGTACTTC. Translation gives CASRGAVQETQYF.

J is TRBJ2-1 and V is TRBV29-1; TRBD2 matches at 8 bases. Unmatched junction bases numbered 14, after V lost 7 bases and J lost 9 bases. Looked up from germline, CDR1 is SQVTM and CDR2 is ANQGSEA. The CDR3 is made up of 14 amino acids. The CDR3 DNA reads as TGCAGCGGGGGAGCGGGAGTGCCGGCAGGTGAGCAGTTCTTC. Protein: CSGGAGVPAGEQFF.

This sequence joins TRBV28 and TRBJ2-1, with D unclear. Trimming took 1 base from V and 2 from J, leaving 3 bases between them. The CDR3 runs to 13 residues. Germline CDR1 reads MDHEN; CDR2 reads SYDVKM. The DNA of the CDR3 is TGTGCCAGCAGTTTATTGGCCTACAATGAGCAGTTCTTC. It translates to CASSLLAYNEQFF.

Only a few counts were recorded for this clonotype. This rearrangement joins TRBV7-2 to TRBJ2-1; 11 bases agree with TRBD2. Trimming took 5 bases from V and 9 from J; bases not matched to a gene: 6. The CDR3 loop spans 14 amino acids. The germline CDR1 and CDR2 sequences are SGHTA and FQGNSA. The CDR3: CASSQTSGTPEQFF. The DNA for the CDR3 is TGTGCCAGCAGCCAGACTAGCGGGACCCCTGAGCAGTTCTTC.

This clonotype was found a few times. The J gene is TRBJ2-5, the V gene TRBV25-1, with D maybe TRBD1 (6 bases). Trimming removed 3 bases from V and 1 base from J, with 12 bases in between. Germline V gene sequence: CDR1 MGHDK, CDR2 SYGVNS. The CDR3 contains 15 residues. The DNA for the CDR3 is TGTGCCAGCAGTGAGGGGCCAGGGGCCCAAGAGACCCAGTACTTC. As protein: CASSEGPGAQETQYF.

The V and J genes are TRBV15 and TRBJ2-1; 11 nucleotides agree with TRBD2. The V segment lost 9 bases and the J segment 0 bases; nucleotides outside the gene matches: 13. Germline V CDR1 and CDR2: LNHNV, YYDKDF (reference sequence). The CDR3 consists of 18 residues. CDR3 amino acids: CATRRGLAGGSSYNEQFF. DNA of the CDR3: TGTGCCACTCGACGGGGCCTAGCGGGGGGCAGCTCCTACAATGAGCAGTTCTTC.

Only a few counts were recorded for this clonotype. In DNA, the CDR3 is TGTGCCAGCAGCGCGGACAGGGGACTAGCGGGACCCGCGAACGAGCAGTACTTC. Translating it yields CASSADRGLAGPANEQYF. This chain uses TRBV9 with TRBJ2-7; 13 bases match TRBD2. Germline V gene lookup returns CDR1 SGDLS and CDR2 YYNGEE. Germline trimming cut 3 bases from V and 5 bases from J; bases unmatched to any gene: 14. The CDR3 runs 18 residues.

V and J are TRBV6-2 or TRBV6-3 and TRBJ2-7; TRBD2 is a possible D gene (6 bases). Trimming took 9 bases from V and 3 from J, leaving 15 bases between them. Germline assignment: CDR1 MNHEY and CDR2 SVGEGT. This CDR3 has 13 amino acids. The CDR3 reads CASRVADYYEQYF. CDR3 DNA: TGTGCCAGTCGAGTAGCGGATTACTACGAGCAGTACTTC.

The rearrangement links TRBV5-1 to TRBJ2-7; D uncertain. Germline V gene lookup returns CDR1 SGHRS and CDR2 YFSETQ. V was pared by 0 bases and J by 2 bases, with 21 bases between. The CDR3 loop spans 18 amino acids. In DNA, the CDR3 is TGCGCCAGCAGCTTGGGGAACCCGGTGTCCCATTTCACCTACGAGCAGTACTTC. Translation: CASSLGNPVSHFTYEQYF.

This chain joins TRBV13 and TRBJ2-4; the D gene is possibly TRBD1 (6 bases). The J call could be wrong; TRBJ2-7 is a better fit for the DNA end. CDR1 PRHDT and CDR2 FYEKMQ come from the germline V gene (reference sequence). The CDR3 runs 14 residues. Written as DNA, the CDR3 is TGTGCCAGCAGCTTATTCGGACAGTCATACGAGCAGTACTTC. This translates into CASSLFGQSYEQYF.

The chain joins TRBV20-1 to TRBJ2-3; 9 bases agree with TRBD2. V was pared by 0 bases and J by 1 base, with 14 bases of the junction left unmatched. CDR1 DFQATT and CDR2 SNEGSKA come from the germline V gene (reference sequence). The CDR3 consists of 19 residues. CDR3 sequence: CSARDFRGRARGGTDTQYF. The CDR3 DNA sequence: TGCAGTGCTAGAGATTTCCGCGGGAGGGCCCGTGGGGGCACAGATACGCAGTATTTT.

This rearrangement joins TRBV6-5 to TRBJ1-5; D is uncertain. Germline values: CDR1 MNHEY, CDR2 SVGAGI. The V gene lost 6 bases and the J gene lost 4 bases, with 19 bases spanning the gap. CDR3 length: 16 residues. In nucleotides, the CDR3 is TGTGCCAGCAGACCCCTCTTCCGGGGTCAAAATCAGCCCCAGCATTTT. Translated, it gives CASRPLFRGQNQPQHF.